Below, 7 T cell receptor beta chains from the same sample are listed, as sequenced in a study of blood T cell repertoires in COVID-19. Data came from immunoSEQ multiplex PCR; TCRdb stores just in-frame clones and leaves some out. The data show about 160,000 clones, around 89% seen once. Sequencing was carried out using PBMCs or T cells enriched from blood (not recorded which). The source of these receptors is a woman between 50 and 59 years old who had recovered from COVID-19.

The CDR3 here is CASSPTSGGYTGELFF. In nucleotides, the CDR3 is TGTGCCAGCAGCCCGACTAGCGGGGGATACACCGGGGAGCTGTTTTTT. The genes are TRBV7-2 and TRBJ2-2; 12 positions agree with TRBD2. This CDR3 has 16 residues. Germline assignment: CDR1 SGHTA and CDR2 FQGNSA. V lost 5 bases, J lost 3 bases, and 4 bases stayed unmatched.

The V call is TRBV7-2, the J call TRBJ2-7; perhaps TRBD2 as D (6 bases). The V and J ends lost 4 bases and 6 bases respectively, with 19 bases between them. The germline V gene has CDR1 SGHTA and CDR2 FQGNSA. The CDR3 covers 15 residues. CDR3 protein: CASSSLPSDAAEQYF. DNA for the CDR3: TGTGCCAGCAGCTCGTTACCTAGCGACGCCGCCGAGCAGTACTTC.

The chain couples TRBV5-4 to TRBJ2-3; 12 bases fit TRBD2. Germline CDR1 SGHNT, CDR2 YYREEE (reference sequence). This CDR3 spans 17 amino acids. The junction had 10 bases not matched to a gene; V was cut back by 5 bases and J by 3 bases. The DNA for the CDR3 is TGTGCCAGCAGTTCCTCTAGCGGGGGGGCCCCGACAGATACGCAGTATTTT. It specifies CASSSSSGGAPTDTQYF. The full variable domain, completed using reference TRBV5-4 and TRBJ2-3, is ETGVTQSPTHLIKTRGQQVTLRCSSQSGHNTVSWYQQALGQGPQFIFQYYREEENGRGNFPPRFSGLQFPNYSSELNVNALELDDSALYLCASSSSSGGAPTDTQYFGPGTRLTVL.

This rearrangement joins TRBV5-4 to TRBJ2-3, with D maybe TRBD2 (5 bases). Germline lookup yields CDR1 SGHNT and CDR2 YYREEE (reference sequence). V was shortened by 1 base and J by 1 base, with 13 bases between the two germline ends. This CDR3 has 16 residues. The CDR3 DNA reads TGTGCCAGCAGCTTGTCCTCAGCGCGGGGCACAGATACGCAGTATTTT. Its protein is CASSLSSARGTDTQYF.

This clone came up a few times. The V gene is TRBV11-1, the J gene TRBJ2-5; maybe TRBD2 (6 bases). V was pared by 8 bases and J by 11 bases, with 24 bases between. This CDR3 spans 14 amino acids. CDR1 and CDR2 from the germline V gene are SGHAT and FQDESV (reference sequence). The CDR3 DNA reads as TGTGCCAGCGCTCCGCGGGGTAGCGCCAGATTACAGTACTTC. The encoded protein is CASAPRGSARLQYF. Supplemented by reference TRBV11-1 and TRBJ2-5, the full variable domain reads EAEVAQSPRYKITEKSQAVAFWCDPISGHATLYWYRQILGQGPELLVQFQDESVVDDSQLPKDRFSAERLKGVDSTLKIQPAELGDSAMYLCASAPRGSARLQYFGPGTRLLVL.

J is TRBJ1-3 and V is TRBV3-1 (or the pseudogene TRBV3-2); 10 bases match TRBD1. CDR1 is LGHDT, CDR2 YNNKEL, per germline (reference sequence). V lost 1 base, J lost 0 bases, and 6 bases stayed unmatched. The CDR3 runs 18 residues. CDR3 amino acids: CASSQVWGQGLSGNTIYF. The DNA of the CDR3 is TGTGCCAGCAGCCAAGTTTGGGGACAGGGGCTCTCTGGAAACACCATATATTTT.

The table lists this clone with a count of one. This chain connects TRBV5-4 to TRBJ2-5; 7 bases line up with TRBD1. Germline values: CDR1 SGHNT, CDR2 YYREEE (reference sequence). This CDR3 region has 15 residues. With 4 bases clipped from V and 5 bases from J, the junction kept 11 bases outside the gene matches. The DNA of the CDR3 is TGTGCCAGCAGCGTAAACAGGGGTGGTCGGGAGACCCAGTACTTC. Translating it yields CASSVNRGGRETQYF. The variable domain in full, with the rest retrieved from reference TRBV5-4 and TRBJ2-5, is ETGVTQSPTHLIKTRGQQVTLRCSSQSGHNTVSWYQQALGQGPQFIFQYYREEENGRGNFPPRFSGLQFPNYSSELNVNALELDDSALYLCASSVNRGGRETQYFGPGTRLLVL.